These 27 T cell receptor beta chains were all obtained from the same sample, sequenced in a study of blood T cell repertoires in COVID-19 (dated by TCRdb to the early 2020s). The library was generated by the immunoSEQ multiplex PCR assay. As stored in TCRdb, this immuneACCESS dataset retains in-frame rearrangements with V and J assigned. A fraction of the clones does not appear; measured against another copy, unresolved V genes explain less than half of the discrepancy, and the remainder lacks a known reason. The sample table contains more than 150,000 clones; only one count was recorded for 80% to 85% of them. Jointly, the top ten make up 2.5% to 3.5% of the sample. Material: peripheral blood. The receptors shown here come from a woman aged 55 to 70 with acute or convalescent COVID-19.

This chain connects TRBV5-1 to TRBJ2-2, with a weak D call TRBD1 (6 bases). The CDR3 is made up of 16 amino acids. Looked up from germline, CDR1 is SGHRS and CDR2 is YFSETQ. The V end was cut by 0 bases, the J end by 4 bases, with 13 bases between. As DNA, the CDR3 is TGCGCCAGCAGCTTGGCCCCCACAGGGAGCACCGGGGAGCTGTTTTTT. Protein: CASSLAPTGSTGELFF.

V usage is TRBV2 and J usage is TRBJ2-7, with D possibly matching TRBD2 (6 bases). Germline V gene lookup returns CDR1 SNHLY and CDR2 FYNNEI. The CDR3 has 14 residues. The V end lost 1 base, the J end lost 6 bases, and 13 bases lay between the germline ends. The CDR3 is CASSEGRGRSEQYF. The CDR3 DNA is TGTGCCAGCAGTGAAGGAAGAGGGAGGAGCGAGCAGTACTTC.

V is TRBV19 and J is TRBJ1-2; 7 bases fit TRBD1. The V gene end was trimmed by 5 bases and the J gene end by 8 bases; junction bases not matched to a gene: 8. CDR1 is LNHDA and CDR2 is SQIVND in the germline V gene (reference sequence). The CDR3 has 13 residues. In nucleotides, the CDR3 is TGTGCCAGTAGTGTCCAGGGGGATCTGGGCTACACCTTC. Amino acid sequence: CASSVQGDLGYTF.

The chain employs TRBV5-4 and TRBJ1-2; 7 bases are shared with TRBD1. The CDR3 has 13 residues. The J segment lost 2 bases and the V segment lost 5 bases, leaving 3 bases of the junction unmatched. Looked up from germline, CDR1 is SGHNT and CDR2 is YYREEE (reference sequence). The CDR3 reads CASRGQPNYGYTF. The CDR3 region has the DNA TGTGCCAGCAGGGGACAGCCGAACTATGGCTACACCTTC.

This sequence joins TRBV6-5 and TRBJ1-1; tentatively, D is TRBD1 (6 bases). The CDR3 loop spans 13 amino acids. CDR1 is MNHEY, CDR2 SVGAGI, per germline. V lost 6 bases, J lost 0 bases, and 8 bases lay in between. The CDR3 nucleotides are TGTGCCAGCAGCGGACAGTTGAACACTGAAGCTTTCTTT. It is translated as CASSGQLNTEAFF.

The V gene is TRBV29-1, the J gene TRBJ1-4; TRBD1 aligns across 7 bases. Germline assignment: CDR1 SQVTM and CDR2 ANQGSEA. The CDR3 sequence is 12 residues long. Trimming at V came to 7 bases and at J to 8 bases, leaving 7 bases not matched to a gene. The CDR3 loop reads CSAIQGWEKLFF. The CDR3 DNA sequence: TGCAGCGCCATACAGGGGTGGGAAAAACTGTTTTTT.

This chain connects TRBV5-1 to TRBJ1-2, with D uncertain. Looked up from germline, CDR1 is SGHRS and CDR2 is YFSETQ. The CDR3 runs 15 residues. With 4 bases removed from V and 1 base from J, the gap between germline ends came to 14 bases. The CDR3 here is CASSPGVVGNYGYTF. In DNA, the CDR3 is TGCGCCAGCAGCCCCGGGGTTGTTGGTAACTATGGCTACACCTTC.

The chain couples TRBV7-8 to TRBJ1-5, with 9 bases fitting TRBD1. This CDR3 has 15 residues. Germline CDR1 and CDR2: SGHVS and FQNEAQ. V shed 5 bases, J shed 5 bases, and the junction held 7 bases outside the gene matches. The CDR3 DNA reads TGTGCCAGCAGCCCCAGAACAGGGGGCGATCAGCCCCAGCATTTT. Amino acid sequence: CASSPRTGGDQPQHF.

V usage is TRBV7-2 and J usage is TRBJ2-2; 10 bases agree with TRBD1. The V and J ends lost 5 bases and 5 bases, in that order; junction bases with no gene match: 5. This CDR3 is built from 15 residues. Germline loops: CDR1 SGHTA, CDR2 FQGNSA. The DNA for the CDR3 is TGTGCCAGCAGCCGGGACAGGGGTCGTACCGGGGAGCTGTTTTTT. It translates to CASSRDRGRTGELFF.

DNA for the CDR3: TGTGCCAGCGGACAGGGATCTCGCGAGCAGTACTTC. Translating it yields CASGQGSREQYF. The chain couples TRBV28 to TRBJ2-7; 8 nucleotides agree with TRBD1. The V gene end was trimmed by 8 bases and the J gene end by 6 bases; junction bases not matched to a gene: 6. This CDR3 region has 12 residues. Germline V lookup: CDR1 MDHEN, CDR2 SYDVKM.

V gene TRBV19 combines with J gene TRBJ1-4; no clear D gene. This CDR3 is built from 13 residues. Germline V gene sequence: CDR1 LNHDA, CDR2 SQIVND (reference sequence). The V gene lost 1 base and the J gene lost 8 bases, with 8 bases spanning the gap. This CDR3 reads CASSIAGYEKLFF. In DNA form, the CDR3 reads TGTGCCAGTAGTATAGCAGGATACGAAAAACTGTTTTTT.

The chain links TRBV18 to TRBJ2-7; possibly TRBD2 for D (5 bases). Germline V lookup: CDR1 KGHSH, CDR2 LQKENI. This CDR3 comprises 15 residues. V shed 3 bases and J shed 2 bases, with 14 bases lying between them. CDR3 sequence: CASSPSGGSPYEQYF. As DNA, the CDR3 is TGTGCCAGCTCACCGAGTGGCGGGTCCCCCTACGAGCAGTACTTC.

The chain couples TRBV6-5 to TRBJ1-2; 9 nucleotides line up with TRBD1. Losses at the gene ends were 3 bases for V and 5 bases for J; bases not matched to a gene: 10. Germline V gives CDR1 MNHEY, CDR2 SVGAGI. This CDR3 contains 16 residues. The CDR3 protein is CASSYLTGGRRYGYTF. CDR3 DNA: TGTGCCAGCAGTTATTTGACAGGGGGGAGAAGGTATGGCTACACCTTC.

The genes are TRBV5-4 and TRBJ2-7; TRBD1 is a possible D gene (6 bases). The V end lost 4 bases, the J end lost 4 bases, and 15 bases lay between the germline ends. The germline V gene has CDR1 SGHNT and CDR2 YYREEE (reference sequence). The CDR3 runs 14 residues. The CDR3 region is CASSLTLDRYEQYF. Written as DNA, the CDR3 is TGTGCCAGCAGCCTCACTTTAGACAGGTACGAGCAGTACTTC.

V and J are TRBV3-1 (or the pseudogene TRBV3-2) and TRBJ1-4; 7 bases match TRBD1. Germline V gene lookup returns CDR1 LGHDT and CDR2 YNNKEL (reference sequence). The CDR3 is made up of 14 amino acids. The J segment lost 8 bases and the V segment lost 4 bases, leaving 7 bases of the junction unmatched. CDR3 sequence: CASSLGGAGEKLFF. The CDR3 coding sequence is TGTGCCAGCAGCCTAGGGGGCGCAGGGGAAAAACTGTTTTTT.

CDR3 protein: CASNSETGGNSPLHF. CDR3 bases: TGCGCCAGCAACTCTGAGACAGGGGGGAATTCACCCCTCCACTTT. The chain joins TRBV5-1 to TRBJ1-6; TRBD1 agrees at 9 bases. The CDR3 is 15 amino acids. Unmatched junction bases numbered 8, after V lost 6 bases and J lost 7 bases. Germline V gene data show CDR1 as SGHRS and CDR2 as YFSETQ.

V gene TRBV5-6 combines with J gene TRBJ1-2; no clear D gene. The CDR3 runs to 12 residues. Trimming took 3 bases from V and 4 from J, leaving 7 bases between them. In germline, CDR1 is SGHDT, CDR2 YYEEEE. DNA for the CDR3: TGTGCCAGCAGCTCCAACACCTATGGCTACACCTTC. Protein: CASSSNTYGYTF.

CDR3 amino acids: CASTIGAGLQGANEKLFF. DNA for the CDR3: TGTGCCAGCACCATAGGCGCAGGGCTTCAGGGGGCTAATGAAAAACTGTTTTTT. The V call is TRBV7-2, the J call TRBJ1-4; 7 nucleotides align to TRBD1. Losses at the gene ends were 7 bases for V and 3 bases for J; bases not matched to a gene: 17. Germline assignment: CDR1 SGHTA and CDR2 FQGNSA. This CDR3 region has 18 residues.

This chain connects TRBV12-3 or TRBV12-4 to TRBJ2-5; D is undetermined. The V and J ends lost 0 bases and 9 bases respectively, with 11 bases between them. The CDR3 totals 13 residues. DNA of the CDR3: TGTGCCAGCAGTTTAGCCCACAATTCTCCCCAGTACTTC. Translated: CASSLAHNSPQYF.

The chain recombines TRBV19 with TRBJ1-2, with D tentatively TRBD1 (6 bases). This CDR3 has 14 residues. CDR1 is LNHDA, CDR2 SQIVND, per germline (reference sequence). V lost 3 bases, J lost 8 bases, and 16 bases lay in between. This chain's CDR3 is CASSIGDRFGGYTF. The CDR3 bases are TGTGCCAGTAGTATTGGTGACAGGTTTGGCGGCTACACCTTC. Based on the CDR3 plus reference TRBV19 and TRBJ1-2, the full variable domain is DGGITQSPKYLFRKEGQNVTLSCEQNLNHDAMYWYRQDPGQGLRLIYYSQIVNDFQKGDIAEGYSVSREKKESFPLTVTSAQKNPTAFYLCASSIGDRFGGYTFGSGTRLTVV.

This chain uses TRBV2 with TRBJ2-1, with D maybe TRBD1 (6 bases). Germline V gene sequence: CDR1 SNHLY, CDR2 FYNNEI. Trimming cost V 4 bases and J 5 bases, with 9 bases left between them. The CDR3 totals 13 residues. The CDR3 here is CASSGDTNNEQFF. The CDR3 DNA sequence: TGTGCCAGCAGTGGGGACACCAACAATGAGCAGTTCTTC.

This rearrangement joins TRBV30 to TRBJ1-1; 10 bases map to TRBD1. CDR3 length: 16 amino acids. In germline, CDR1 is GTSNPN, CDR2 SVGIG (reference sequence). The junction had 6 bases not matched to a gene; V was cut back by 2 bases and J by 0 bases. CDR3 loop: CAWSKAGTGVNTEAFF. CDR3 DNA: TGTGCCTGGAGTAAGGCCGGGACAGGGGTGAACACTGAAGCTTTCTTT.

The chain combines TRBV9 with TRBJ2-1; perhaps TRBD2 as D (5 bases). Germline lookup yields CDR1 SGDLS and CDR2 YYNGEE. CDR3 length equals 15 residues. Trimming took off 0 bases at V and 7 bases at J, with 14 bases between the two ends. In DNA form, the CDR3 reads TGTGCCAGCAGCGTAGCGGGGTCGGGGTGGAATGAGCAGTTCTTC. Amino acids: CASSVAGSGWNEQFF.

This chain connects TRBV10-3 to TRBJ1-1; D uncertain. From germline, CDR1 is ENHRY and CDR2 SYGVKD. Trimming left V 8 bases short and J 4 bases short, with 14 bases between. The CDR3 consists of 13 residues. CDR3 sequence: CAISWGEGTEAFF. CDR3 bases: TGTGCCATCTCCTGGGGAGAGGGCACTGAAGCTTTCTTT.

V usage is TRBV6-5 and J usage is TRBJ1-6; perhaps TRBD1 as D (5 bases). Germline V gene lookup returns CDR1 MNHEY and CDR2 SVGAGI. Trimming stripped 7 bases from V and 6 bases from J, with 10 bases between. This CDR3 spans 13 amino acids. The chain's CDR3 is CASMRQSNSPLHF. The CDR3 DNA is TGTGCCAGCATGAGACAGTCTAATTCACCCCTCCACTTT.

J is TRBJ2-7 and V is TRBV6-5; tentative D call: TRBD1 (6 bases). Germline V gives CDR1 MNHEY, CDR2 SVGAGI. V gave up 3 bases and J gave up 4 bases, with 10 bases separating them. The CDR3 has 13 residues. CDR3 protein: CASSYARGYEQYF. In DNA form, the CDR3 reads TGTGCCAGCAGTTATGCAAGGGGGTACGAGCAGTACTTC.

This clone is a singleton in its sample. The chain joins TRBV5-6 to TRBJ1-2; D may be TRBD1 (6 bases). The germline gives CDR1 SGHDT, CDR2 YYEEEE. V was cut by 4 bases and J by 3 bases, with 16 bases left in between. CDR3 size: 15 residues. Here the CDR3 DNA reads TGTGCCAGCAGCCCCCCCGGGGGGGCGGACTATGGCTACACCTTC. Protein: CASSPPGGADYGYTF. Complete variable domain (other parts from reference TRBV5-6 and TRBJ1-2): DAGVTQSPTHLIKTRGQQVTLRCSPKSGHDTVSWYQQALGQGPQFIFQYYEEEERQRGNFPDRFSGHQFPNYSSELNVNALLLGDSALYLCASSPPGGADYGYTFGSGTRLTVV.